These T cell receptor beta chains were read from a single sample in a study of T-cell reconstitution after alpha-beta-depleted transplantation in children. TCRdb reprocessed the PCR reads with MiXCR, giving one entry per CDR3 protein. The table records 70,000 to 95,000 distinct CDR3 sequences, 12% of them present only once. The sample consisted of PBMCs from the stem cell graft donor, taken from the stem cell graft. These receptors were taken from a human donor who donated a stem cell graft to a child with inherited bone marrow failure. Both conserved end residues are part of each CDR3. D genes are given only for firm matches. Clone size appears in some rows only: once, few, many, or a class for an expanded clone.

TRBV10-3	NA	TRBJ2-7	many	TGTGCCATCGCCGCCCGAGGAGACGCTTACGAGCAGTACTTC	CAIAARGDAYEQYF
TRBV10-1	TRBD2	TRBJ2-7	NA	TGCGCCAGCAGATCGGGACTAGCGAACTACGAGCAGTACTTC	CASRSGLANYEQYF
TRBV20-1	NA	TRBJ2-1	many	TGCAGTGCTAGAGATATTGCCCACTACAATGAGCAGTTCTTC	CSARDIAHYNEQFF
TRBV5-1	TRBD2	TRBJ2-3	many	TGCGCCAGCAGCCCCTTAGCGGGGGGCGCTACAGATACGCAGTATTTT	CASSPLAGGATDTQYF
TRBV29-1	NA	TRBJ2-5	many	TGCAGCGTTGAAAGGGAGACCCAGTACTTC	CSVERETQYF
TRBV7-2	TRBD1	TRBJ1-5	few	TGTGCCAGCAGCCCCCGGACAGGGGAAAGGCCCCAGCATTTT	CASSPRTGERPQHF
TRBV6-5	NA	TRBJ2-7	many	TGTGCCAGCAGTTACCTGGAATCGCGCGCTAGTTTTCACCCGGCGGGCGCGGCCGCCGCGCAGTACTTC	CASSYLESRASFHPAGAAAAQYF
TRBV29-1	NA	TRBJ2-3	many	TGCAGCGTACCTAGTGGGCAGGTGGGGACAGATACGCAGTATTTT	CSVPSGQVGTDTQYF
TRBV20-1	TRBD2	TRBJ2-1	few	TGCAGTGCTAGAGACCCTAGCGGCCCTGGGAATGAGCAGTTCTTC	CSARDPSGPGNEQFF
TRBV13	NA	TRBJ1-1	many	TGTGCCAGCAGCTATAACGGGCGCACTGAAGCTTTCTTT	CASSYNGRTEAFF
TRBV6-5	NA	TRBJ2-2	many	TGTGCCAGCAGTTACTCAACCGGGGAGCTGTTTTTT	CASSYSTGELFF
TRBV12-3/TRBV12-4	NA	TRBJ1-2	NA	TGTGCCAGCAGTCCCGAAGGGGGACGCTCTAACTATGGCTACACCTTC	CASSPEGGRSNYGYTF
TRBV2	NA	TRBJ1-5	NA	TGTGCCAGCAGTGAATGGGACGGCAATCAGCCCCAGCATTTT	CASSEWDGNQPQHF
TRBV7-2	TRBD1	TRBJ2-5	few	TGTGCCAGCAGCTCACGACAGGGCCCCGAGACCCAGTACTTC	CASSSRQGPETQYF
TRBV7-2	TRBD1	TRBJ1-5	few	TGTGCCAGCAGAAGGACAGGCGGCCAGCCCCAGCATTTT	CASRRTGGQPQHF
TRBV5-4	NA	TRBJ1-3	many	TGTGCCAGCAGCAACGGACCGGGCGACCGAAACACCATATATTTT	CASSNGPGDRNTIYF
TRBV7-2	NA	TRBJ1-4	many	TGTGCCAGCAGCTTGATGGGGTCTGCGGAGGAAAAACTGTTTTTT	CASSLMGSAEEKLFF
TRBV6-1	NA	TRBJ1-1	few	TGTGCCAGCAGTGAAGCTTCACGGGCAGGGGAAGGGGGGAGAGTAGAAGCTTTCTTT	CASSEASRAGEGGRVEAFF
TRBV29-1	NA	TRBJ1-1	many	TGCAGCGCCTCGGGCAGGAACACTGAAGCTTTCTTT	CSASGRNTEAFF
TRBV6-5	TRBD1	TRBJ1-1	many	TGTGCCAGCAGTTCCGAAGGACAGGGCGGCACTGAAGCTTTCTTT	CASSSEGQGGTEAFF
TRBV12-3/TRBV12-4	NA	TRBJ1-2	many	TGTGCCAGCAGTCCCACGGGGCTCGCTAATGGCTACACCTTC	CASSPTGLANGYTF
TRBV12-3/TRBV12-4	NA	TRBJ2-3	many	TGTGCCAGCAGTTCTACACGGACAGATACGCAGTATTTT	CASSSTRTDTQYF
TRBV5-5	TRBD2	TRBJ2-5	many	TGTGCCAGCAGCTCTACTAGCGGGAGCAGTGGGACCCAGTACTTC	CASSSTSGSSGTQYF
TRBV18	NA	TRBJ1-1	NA	TGTGCCAGCTCCGGTGGGGAAGCTTTCTTT	CASSGGEAFF
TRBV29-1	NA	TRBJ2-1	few	TGCAGCGTTGAAAAGGAGAGCTCCTACAATGAGCAGTTCTTC	CSVEKESSYNEQFF
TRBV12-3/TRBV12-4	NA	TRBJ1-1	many	TGTGCCAGCAGTGAATTCGTGAACACTGAAGCTTTCTTT	CASSEFVNTEAFF
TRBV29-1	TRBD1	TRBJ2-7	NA	TGCAGCGTTGAATTCGGGGACAGTGAACAGTACGAGCAGTACTTC	CSVEFGDSEQYEQYF
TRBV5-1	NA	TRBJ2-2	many	TGCGCCAGCAGCTTGCTTGGGCCGAACACCGTGGAGCTGTTTTTT	CASSLLGPNTVELFF
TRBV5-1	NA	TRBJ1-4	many	TGCGCCAGCAGCTTGGGCCTTCGAGACGCAAGTGAAAAACTGTTTTTT	CASSLGLRDASEKLFF
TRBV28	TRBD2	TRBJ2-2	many	TGTGCCACTTTCGGGGGGGGGTCCGGGGAGCTGTTTTTT	CATFGGGSGELFF
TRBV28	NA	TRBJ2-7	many	TGTGCCAGCAGTTTCCCTACCTACGAGCAGTACTTC	CASSFPTYEQYF
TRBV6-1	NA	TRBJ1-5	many	TGTGCCAGCAGGTCTGTGCGGCAGTCCTTCAATCAGCCCCAGCATTTT	CASRSVRQSFNQPQHF
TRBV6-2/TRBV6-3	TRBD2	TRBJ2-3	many	TGTGCCAGCAGTCTAAGGGTAGCGGGGGCCGGGAGCACAGATACGCAGTATTTT	CASSLRVAGAGSTDTQYF
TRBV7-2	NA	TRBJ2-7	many	TGTGCCAGCAGCTTATGGGCAGGGGTCTTGTACGAGCAGTACTTC	CASSLWAGVLYEQYF
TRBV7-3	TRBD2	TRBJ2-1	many	TGTGCCAGCAGCTTGACTAGCGGGGGAACCAATGAGCAGTTCTTC	CASSLTSGGTNEQFF
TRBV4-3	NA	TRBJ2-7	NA	TGCGCCAGCAGCCAAGATTGGGGACGGCACATCTACGAGCAGTACTTC	CASSQDWGRHIYEQYF
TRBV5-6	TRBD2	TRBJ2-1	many	TGTGCCAGCAGCGTAGCGGGAGGGCCCGGGAATGAGCAGTTCTTC	CASSVAGGPGNEQFF
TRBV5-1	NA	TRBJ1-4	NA	TGCGCCAGCAGCTTGGGGACCTCCCCAACTCTCGAAAAACTGTTTTTT	CASSLGTSPTLEKLFF
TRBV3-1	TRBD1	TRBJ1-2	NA	TGTGCCACCTCCCACCCCGGGAGGGGGCAATCAGGTGGCTACACCTTC	CATSHPGRGQSGGYTF
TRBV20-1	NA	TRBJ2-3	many	TGCAGTGCTAGAGTTGGAAGTGTGATCACAGATACGCAGTATTTT	CSARVGSVITDTQYF
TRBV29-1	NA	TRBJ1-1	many	TGCAGCGTTGACCCAGGCAACACTGAAGCTTTCTTT	CSVDPGNTEAFF
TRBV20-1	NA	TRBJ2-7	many	TGCAGTGCTAGACCACTAGACTATAGCTCCTACGAGCAGTACTTC	CSARPLDYSSYEQYF
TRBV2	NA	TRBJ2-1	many	TGTGCCAGCAGGTTAAAACAGAGCTCCTACAATGAGCAGTTCTTC	CASRLKQSSYNEQFF
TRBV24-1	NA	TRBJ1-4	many	TGTGCCACCAGTGCCCGCCAGCGCAAACAGGCAACTAATGAAAAACTGTTTTTT	CATSARQRKQATNEKLFF
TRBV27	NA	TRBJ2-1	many	TGTGCCAGCAGTCCCGAGACATCTTGGAATGAGCAGTTCTTC	CASSPETSWNEQFF
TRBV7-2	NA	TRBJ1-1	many	TGTGCCAGCAGCAGAGTTGCCTGGGGAGCTTTCTTT	CASSRVAWGAFF
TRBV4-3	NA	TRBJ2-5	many	TGCGCCAGCAGCCAGCTAGACAGGTCAGGAGAGACCCAGTACTTC	CASSQLDRSGETQYF
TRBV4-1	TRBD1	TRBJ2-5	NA	TGCGCCAGCAGCCAAAGGACAGGATTTTACCAAGAGACCCAGTACTTC	CASSQRTGFYQETQYF
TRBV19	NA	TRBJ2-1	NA	TGTGCCACCGCTATAACAGGACCACCGATGTTCTTC	CATAITGPPMFF
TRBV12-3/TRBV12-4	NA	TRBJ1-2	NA	TGTGCCAGCAGTTTAGCAACCGCCGGGGGCTACACCTTC	CASSLATAGGYTF